What follows are 27 T cell receptor beta chains derived from one specimen sequenced in a study of shared clonotypes between healthy human individuals. Some clones are missing from TCRdb's copy, which holds only in-frame ones; the method was immunoSEQ multiplex PCR. The profile covers a few million clones, with approximately 90% appearing a single time and roughly 0.14% taken by the ten largest. Sequenced material: naive CD4+ T cells sorted from blood. Subset in this sample: CD45RA+ positively selected. Every receptor here comes from a man younger than 30 in good health.

The chain couples TRBV19 to TRBJ1-5, with a tentative D call TRBD1 (6 bases). This CDR3 is 16 amino acids long. The germline V gene encodes CDR1 LNHDA and CDR2 SQIVND (reference sequence). Trimming shortened V by 5 bases and J by 1 base, and 15 bases separated the two germline ends. The CDR3 loop is CASSPQGGLSNQPQHF. The CDR3, as DNA: TGTGCCAGTAGTCCCCAAGGGGGGTTGAGCAATCAGCCCCAGCATTTT.

The chain uses TRBV7-6 and TRBJ1-3; tentative D call: TRBD1 (5 bases). The V gene lost 1 base and the J gene lost 2 bases, with 15 bases spanning the gap. The CDR3 contains 17 residues. Germline CDR1 reads SGHVS; CDR2 reads FNYEAQ. Written as DNA, the CDR3 is TGTGCCAGCAGCTTAGTATTTCTCGGGGCAGCTGGAAACACCATATATTTT. Its protein product is CASSLVFLGAAGNTIYF.

This chain joins TRBV19 and TRBJ2-5; a possible D gene is TRBD1 (5 bases). The CDR3 covers 16 residues. V was clipped by 7 bases and J by 2 bases, with 20 bases between them. CDR1 is LNHDA, CDR2 SQIVND, per germline (reference sequence). The CDR3 spells CASTIRVPRPQETQYF. CDR3 DNA sequence: TGTGCCAGTACCATCAGGGTACCGCGACCACAAGAGACCCAGTACTTC.

This chain links TRBV19 with TRBJ2-3, with D perhaps matching TRBD2 (6 bases). With 5 bases removed from V and 5 bases from J, the gap between germline ends came to 14 bases. This CDR3 comprises 14 residues. Germline V gives CDR1 LNHDA, CDR2 SQIVND (reference sequence). For the CDR3, the DNA is TGTGCCAGTAGTGCCGGAGGGGCGGGAGATACGCAGTATTTT. It is translated as CASSAGGAGDTQYF.

The CDR3 DNA reads TGTGCCAGCAGCCCCATACGAGGGAATCTGGAGACCCAGTACTTC. Its protein product is CASSPIRGNLETQYF. This chain uses TRBV11-2 with TRBJ2-5, with TRBD2 as a possible D gene (5 bases). Germline V gene sequence: CDR1 SGHAT, CDR2 FQNNGV. Trimming left V 5 bases short and J 5 bases short, with 18 bases between. This CDR3 is built from 15 residues.

The chain uses TRBV5-4 and TRBJ2-2; 12 bases align to TRBD1. CDR3 size: 17 residues. Germline CDR1 and CDR2: SGHNT and YYREEE (reference sequence). Trimming at V came to 2 bases and at J to 5 bases, leaving 7 bases not matched to a gene. CDR3 in amino acids: CASSLNPGQGATGELFF. CDR3 in DNA: TGTGCCAGCAGCTTAAACCCGGGACAGGGGGCTACCGGGGAGCTGTTTTTT.

This clone was observed a handful of times. The chain recombines TRBV7-2 with TRBJ2-7; D ambiguous. This CDR3 is built from 14 residues. Germline V lookup: CDR1 SGHTA, CDR2 FQGNSA. V lost 3 bases and J lost 7, with 16 bases in between. This chain's CDR3 is CASSLVPEVREQYF. CDR3 nucleotides: TGTGCCAGCAGCTTGGTCCCCGAGGTACGGGAGCAGTACTTC.

Concerning this clone: The same CDR3 also results from other DNA sequences found in this sample. J is TRBJ1-1 and V is TRBV10-3, with D perhaps TRBD1 (5 bases). The V gene's germline CDR1 is ENHRY and CDR2 SYGVKD. Trimming stripped 2 bases from V and 4 bases from J, with 5 bases between. The CDR3 sequence is 12 residues long. CDR3 protein: CAISEGGTEAFF. DNA of the CDR3: TGTGCCATCAGTGAGGGGGGCACTGAAGCTTTCTTT.

On this clone itself: This CDR3 is also generated by other DNA sequences in the sample. This rearrangement joins TRBV30 to TRBJ2-5; D not resolved. The CDR3 extends over 13 amino acids. V was clipped by 0 bases and J by 2 bases, with 7 bases between them. Per the germline V gene, CDR1 is GTSNPN and CDR2 is SVGIG (reference sequence). CDR3 sequence reads: CAWSVGRQETQYF. CDR3 coding DNA: TGTGCCTGGAGTGTGGGCAGACAAGAGACCCAGTACTTC.

In the case of this clone: Within the sample, other DNA sequences also encode this same CDR3. V gene TRBV5-1 combines with J gene TRBJ2-3; D is perhaps TRBD1 (5 bases). This CDR3 region has 15 residues. Germline V gene data show CDR1 as SGHRS and CDR2 as YFSETQ. V was shortened by 1 base and J by 4 bases, with 13 bases between the two germline ends. The CDR3 here is CASSLLGLEADTQYF. CDR3 bases: TGCGCCAGCAGCTTGTTGGGGCTAGAGGCAGATACGCAGTATTTT.

The chain carries TRBV7-9 and TRBJ2-7; D is unclear. V was clipped by 3 bases and J by 3 bases, with 9 bases between them. The CDR3 loop spans 13 amino acids. Germline CDR1 is SEHNR and CDR2 is FQNEAQ (reference sequence). This CDR3 reads CASSLSQVYEQYF. CDR3 nucleotides: TGTGCCAGCAGCTTGAGCCAGGTCTACGAGCAGTACTTC.

The chain uses TRBV7-8 and TRBJ2-7; maybe TRBD2 (5 bases). V lost 1 base and J 4 bases, leaving 11 bases between the germline ends. Germline V gene lookup returns CDR1 SGHVS and CDR2 FQNEAQ. The CDR3 consists of 14 residues. DNA for the CDR3: TGTGCCAGCAGCTTAGGAGCGGAAGTGTACGAGCAGTACTTC. Amino acids: CASSLGAEVYEQYF. The full variable domain, rest sourced from reference TRBV7-8 and TRBJ2-7, is GAGVSQSPRYKVAKRGQDVALRCDPISGHVSLFWYQQALGQGPEFLTYFQNEAQLDKSGLPSDRFFAERPEGSVSTLKIQRTQQEDSAVYLCASSLGAEVYEQYFGPGTRLTVT.

The J gene is TRBJ1-5, the V gene TRBV6-1; 12 nucleotides agree with TRBD1. Germline lookup yields CDR1 MNHNS and CDR2 SASEGT. With V trimmed by 0 bases and J by 6 bases, 9 bases remained unmatched. The CDR3 length is 18 residues. CDR3 residues: CASSEALRGQGAGQPQHF. The CDR3 DNA reads TGTGCCAGCAGTGAAGCGCTTCGGGGACAGGGGGCAGGTCAGCCCCAGCATTTT.

This clone was counted once. The chain is built from TRBV5-1 and TRBJ2-3; a possible D gene is TRBD2 (7 bases). With 5 bases removed from V and 1 base from J, the gap between germline ends came to 17 bases. Germline V gives CDR1 SGHRS, CDR2 YFSETQ. The CDR3 length is 16 residues. DNA for the CDR3: TGCGCCAGCAGGAGGACTAGGGGGAGTGGCACAGATACGCAGTATTTT. Protein sequence: CASRRTRGSGTDTQYF.

This chain uses TRBV6-5 with TRBJ2-7, with 10 nucleotides matching TRBD1. With 6 bases clipped from V and 2 bases from J, the junction kept 7 bases outside the gene matches. The CDR3 is 15 residues long. Germline CDR1 is MNHEY and CDR2 is SVGAGI. CDR3 nucleotide sequence: TGTGCCAGCAGCGGTGCGGGGACAGGGGCCTACGAGCAGTACTTC. Translated: CASSGAGTGAYEQYF.

As concerns this clone: Other DNA sequences in the same sample also yield this CDR3. The V and J genes are TRBV6-6 and TRBJ1-1; D is uncertain. V lost 4 bases and J lost 2, with 8 bases in between. This CDR3 has 13 residues. The V gene's germline CDR1 is MNHNY and CDR2 SVGAGI (reference sequence). The CDR3 coding sequence is TGTGCCAGCAGTTCCACTCAAAACACTGAAGCTTTCTTT. Protein sequence: CASSSTQNTEAFF.

Remarks on this clone: The same CDR3 also results from other DNA sequences found in this sample. The chain links TRBV7-2 to TRBJ2-3; D gene uncertain. CDR3 length equals 13 residues. Between the trimmed V and J ends, which lost 1 base and 1 base, there was a span of 3 bases. Germline CDR1 SGHTA, CDR2 FQGNSA. This chain's CDR3 is CASSLGRTDTQYF. The CDR3 bases are TGTGCCAGCAGCTTAGGTCGCACAGATACGCAGTATTTT.

The V and J genes are TRBV7-9 and TRBJ2-1, with D perhaps TRBD1 (6 bases). V lost 8 bases, J lost 0 bases, and 14 bases lay in between. There are 15 residues in the CDR3. Germline CDR1 and CDR2: SEHNR and FQNEAQ (reference sequence). The CDR3 region is CASSRTASSYNEQFF. The CDR3 nucleotides read TGTGCCAGCTCCAGGACAGCAAGCTCCTACAATGAGCAGTTCTTC.

The chain has TRBV5-6 and TRBJ2-1; tentative D call: TRBD1 (5 bases). The CDR3 is 16 amino acids. CDR1 and CDR2 from the germline V gene are SGHDT and YYEEEE. V was trimmed by 0 bases and J by 5 bases, leaving 15 bases between them. The DNA of the CDR3 is TGTGCCAGCAGCTTGGGACAGCAGAAGACCCACAATGAGCAGTTCTTC. Encoded protein: CASSLGQQKTHNEQFF.

The rearrangement links TRBV11-2 to TRBJ2-3, with TRBD2 identical over 9 bases. Trimming removed 5 bases from V and 6 bases from J; junction bases left unmatched: 12. The CDR3 is made up of 16 amino acids. Germline V lookup: CDR1 SGHAT, CDR2 FQNNGV. CDR3 sequence: CASSVAGAKVADTQYF. CDR3 DNA sequence: TGTGCCAGCAGCGTAGCGGGGGCTAAGGTCGCGGATACGCAGTATTTT.

The rearrangement links TRBV5-1 to TRBJ2-6; a possible D gene is TRBD2 (5 bases). CDR3 length: 17 residues. CDR1 and CDR2 from the germline V gene are SGHRS and YFSETQ. V lost 3 bases and J 0 bases, leaving 13 bases between the germline ends. The chain's CDR3 is CASSSSGLFSGANVLTF. The CDR3 nucleotides are TGCGCCAGCAGCTCCTCCGGACTCTTCTCTGGGGCCAACGTCCTGACTTTC. Complete variable domain (other parts from reference TRBV5-1 and TRBJ2-6): KAGVTQTPRYLIKTRGQQVTLSCSPISGHRSVSWYQQTPGQGLQFLFEYFSETQRNKGNFPGRFSGRQFSNSRSEMNVSTLELGDSALYLCASSSSGLFSGANVLTFGAGSRLTVL.

The J gene is TRBJ2-5, the V gene TRBV11-1; D unresolved. Germline CDR1 is SGHAT and CDR2 is FQDESV (reference sequence). Deletions cut 8 bases from V and 4 bases from J, with 17 bases between. This CDR3 has 14 amino acids. The chain's CDR3 is CASLHPVESETQYF. The CDR3 DNA reads TGTGCCAGCCTACACCCGGTGGAGTCAGAGACCCAGTACTTC.

V usage is TRBV9 and J usage is TRBJ2-5; 14 bases line up with TRBD2. The CDR3 is made up of 18 amino acids. The ends lost 3 bases at V and 5 bases at J; junction bases unmatched: 12. Per germline, CDR1 SGDLS and CDR2 YYNGEE. The CDR3: CASSAGGPGLAGVETQYF. The DNA for the CDR3 is TGTGCCAGCAGCGCCGGTGGACCGGGACTAGCGGGGGTTGAGACCCAGTACTTC.

The CDR3 nucleotides are TGTGCCAGCAAATTACAGGGTGATCAGCCCCAGCATTTT. This translates into CASKLQGDQPQHF. The chain couples TRBV6-5 to TRBJ1-5, with D perhaps TRBD1 (6 bases). With 7 bases removed from V and 5 bases from J, the gap between germline ends came to 12 bases. CDR1 MNHEY and CDR2 SVGAGI come from the germline V gene. The CDR3 loop spans 13 amino acids.

This chain connects TRBV7-9 to TRBJ2-1; possible D gene TRBD2, 7 bases. CDR3 size: 16 residues. Trimming stripped 2 bases from V and 5 bases from J, with 16 bases between. CDR1 is SEHNR and CDR2 is FQNEAQ in the germline V gene (reference sequence). In DNA form, the CDR3 reads TGTGCCAGCAGCTTATGGGGGGGGCTCAGCCACAATGAGCAGTTCTTC. Protein: CASSLWGGLSHNEQFF.

This chain uses TRBV7-2 with TRBJ2-1; tentatively, D is TRBD2 (6 bases). The CDR3 contains 14 residues. Trimming cost V 1 base and J 7 bases, with 11 bases left between them. The germline V gene encodes CDR1 SGHTA and CDR2 FQGNSA. This CDR3 is CASSLGGGTNEQFF. DNA for the CDR3: TGTGCCAGCAGCTTAGGGGGAGGTACAAATGAGCAGTTCTTC.

This clone came up once. The chain uses TRBV5-1 and TRBJ2-3; tentative D call: TRBD2 (7 bases). Germline loops: CDR1 SGHRS, CDR2 YFSETQ. The CDR3 loop spans 14 amino acids. Trimming removed 1 base at V and 6 bases at J, with 12 bases between. CDR3 bases: TGCGCCAGCAGCTTGTCCGCGGGGGCGGATACGCAGTATTTT. Its translation: CASSLSAGADTQYF. The entire variable domain, with the rest obtained from reference TRBV5-1 and TRBJ2-3, is as follows: KAGVTQTPRYLIKTRGQQVTLSCSPISGHRSVSWYQQTPGQGLQFLFEYFSETQRNKGNFPGRFSGRQFSNSRSEMNVSTLELGDSALYLCASSLSAGADTQYFGPGTRLTVL.